The entry below gives a single T cell receptor (beta chain) sequence along with its context. The data were produced by immunoSEQ multiplex PCR, yet TCRdb's version contains in-frame clones alone and is incomplete. The sample has about 350,000 clones; 85% are singletons. Trimming at V came to 3 bases and at J to 7 bases, leaving 5 bases not matched to a gene. Germline values: CDR1 LNHDA, CDR2 SQIVND (reference sequence). This CDR3 has 15 residues. This sample is drawn from a study of Ad26.COV2.S vaccination and SARS-CoV-2 variants. Treatment described: about 20 received Ad26.COV2.S at low or high dose, single or two shots; 5 received placebo; per-sample allocation not given. After the first vaccine or placebo injection, samples were drawn on day 63.

The chain is built from TRBV19 and TRBJ1-6, with 8 bases that match TRBD1. This TCR came from a person between 18 and 65 years old who received the Ad26.COV2.S COVID-19 vaccine or a placebo. This material consisted of peripheral blood, taken in a trial of Ad26.COV2.S vaccine versus placebo. In DNA form, the CDR3 reads TGTGCCAGTAGTATTAATGGACAGGGAAATTCACCCCTCCACTTT. It encodes CASSINGQGNSPLHF.